The 15 T cell receptor beta chains in this list originate from one sample, sequenced in a study of sequential checkpoint blockade in melanoma. Treatment noted: randomized to nivolumab then ipilimumab (arm A) or the reverse (arm B). Profiled with immunoSEQ multiplex PCR; TCRdb holds only in-frame clones, not every one. The sample has around 5,000 clones; about a quarter are singletons. Sequenced here: tumor tissue (inferred from file names), sampled from a patient given nivolumab and ipilimumab in sequence. Source of these receptors: a human donor with melanoma.

The chain is built from TRBV19 and TRBJ2-3, with 7 nucleotides matching TRBD1. Losses at the gene ends were 1 base for V and 0 bases for J; bases not matched to a gene: 1. Per germline, CDR1 LNHDA and CDR2 SQIVND (reference sequence). This CDR3 spans 15 amino acids. Written as DNA, the CDR3 is TGTGCCAGTAGTATAGGAGGGGGCAGCACAGATACGCAGTATTTT. Amino acids: CASSIGGGSTDTQYF.

V gene TRBV6-8 combines with J gene TRBJ2-7; TRBD1 matches at 10 bases. V dropped 9 bases and J dropped 3; count of bases not matched to a gene: 11. The CDR3 runs 15 residues. Germline assignment: CDR1 MNHGY and CDR2 SAAAGT. The CDR3 spells CASIPGQGPYYEQYF. CDR3 DNA: TGTGCCAGTATACCGGGACAGGGGCCTTACTACGAGCAGTACTTC.

This clone appeared once. The V gene is TRBV18, the J gene TRBJ2-1; 9 positions match TRBD2. CDR1 and CDR2 from the germline V gene are KGHSH and LQKENI. The CDR3 has 17 residues. V gave up 3 bases and J gave up 8 bases; unmatched junction bases: 14. In DNA, the CDR3 is TGTGCCAGCTCACCCCGGGGGGCTGCTAGCGGGAAACATGAGCAGTTCTTC. Protein sequence: CASSPRGAASGKHEQFF.

This clone was recorded a few times. This chain links TRBV28 with TRBJ1-5; the D is unclear. Germline assignment: CDR1 MDHEN and CDR2 SYDVKM. This CDR3 is 14 amino acids long. V shed 3 bases and J shed 5 bases, with 11 bases lying between them. CDR3 nucleotide sequence: TGTGCCAGCAGTTTCGTCTGGGCGGATCAGCCCCAGCATTTT. The encoded protein is CASSFVWADQPQHF.

This clone was observed a few times. V is TRBV11-3 and J is TRBJ2-3, with 8 bases aligning to TRBD2. In germline, CDR1 is SGHNT, CDR2 YENEEA. V was clipped by 7 bases and J by 11 bases; unmatched bases: 20. CDR3 size: 16 residues. The CDR3 loop reads CASTFSGGWRVTLQYF. CDR3 sequence (DNA): TGTGCCAGCACCTTCAGCGGGGGCTGGCGGGTGACGTTGCAGTATTTT.

The table lists this clone with a few counts. The genes are TRBV28 and TRBJ2-7; D possibly uses TRBD1 or TRBD2 (5 bases each). The length of the CDR3 is 15 residues. V lost 3 bases to trimming and J lost 2 bases, with 14 bases between them. Germline V gives CDR1 MDHEN, CDR2 SYDVKM. CDR3 in amino acids: CASSLPRDGAYEQYF. The CDR3 nucleotides read TGTGCCAGCAGTTTGCCCCGGGACGGAGCCTACGAGCAGTACTTC.

The V and J genes are TRBV10-2 and TRBJ1-1, with D possibly TRBD1 on 5 matching bases. Trimming took off 4 bases at V and 1 base at J, with 13 bases between the two ends. This CDR3 is built from 15 residues. The germline V gene has CDR1 WSHSY and CDR2 SAAADI. CDR3 in amino acids: CASSGLTGGNTEAFF. For the CDR3, the DNA is TGCGCCAGCAGTGGCTTGACGGGGGGGAACACTGAAGCTTTCTTT.

CDR3 sequence reads: CASSITGGAFF. In nucleotides, the CDR3 is TGTGCCAGTAGTATTACGGGCGGCGCCTTCTTT. The rearrangement links TRBV19 to TRBJ1-1; D call uncertain. Germline CDR1 reads LNHDA; CDR2 reads SQIVND (reference sequence). This CDR3 spans 11 amino acids. Trimming cost V 3 bases and J 14 bases, with 13 bases left between them. Drawing the rest from reference TRBV19 and TRBJ1-1, the complete variable domain is DGGITQSPKYLFRKEGQNVTLSCEQNLNHDAMYWYRQDPGQGLRLIYYSQIVNDFQKGDIAEGYSVSREKKESFPLTVTSAQKNPTAFYLCASSITGGAFFGQGTRLTVV.

J is TRBJ1-2 and V is TRBV6-8; perhaps TRBD1 as D (6 bases). Per the germline V gene, CDR1 is MNHGY and CDR2 is SAAAGT. V shed 3 bases and J shed 6 bases, with 14 bases lying between them. The CDR3 is 14 amino acids. The CDR3 DNA sequence: TGTGCCAGCAGTTATTCACAGGGTTTAAATGGCTACACCTTC. It is translated as CASSYSQGLNGYTF.

The genes are TRBV19 and TRBJ1-1, with 10 bases fitting TRBD1. Germline lookup yields CDR1 LNHDA and CDR2 SQIVND (reference sequence). The ends lost 5 bases at V and 1 base at J; junction bases unmatched: 7. This CDR3 region has 16 residues. Here the CDR3 DNA reads TGTGCCAGTAGTCCCCGTAGGGACAGGGGGAACACTGAAGCTTTCTTT. Encoded protein: CASSPRRDRGNTEAFF.

This clone showed up many times. The chain uses TRBV9 and TRBJ2-7; 12 bases match TRBD2. In germline, CDR1 is SGDLS, CDR2 YYNGEE. Germline trimming cut 1 base from V and 2 bases from J; bases unmatched to any gene: 4. This CDR3 contains 16 residues. The chain's CDR3 is CASSVSGLAGPYEQYF. The DNA for the CDR3 is TGTGCCAGCAGCGTATCGGGACTAGCGGGCCCCTACGAGCAGTACTTC. The variable domain in full, with the rest retrieved from reference TRBV9 and TRBJ2-7, is DSGVTQTPKHLITATGQRVTLRCSPRSGDLSVYWYQQSLDQGLQFLIQYYNGEERAKGNILERFSAQQFPDLHSELNLSSLELGDSALYFCASSVSGLAGPYEQYFGPGTRLTVT.

There are a few counts of this clone. This rearrangement joins TRBV10-2 to TRBJ2-7; D is ambiguous. V lost 0 bases to trimming and J lost 1 base, with 10 bases between them. Germline values: CDR1 WSHSY, CDR2 SAAADI. The CDR3 totals 15 residues. For the CDR3, the DNA is TGCGCCAGCAGTGAGTCTCCGGCGGCGTCCTACGAGCAGTACTTC. Its protein is CASSESPAASYEQYF.

This clone has more than one count but fewer than ten. The chain links TRBV9 to TRBJ2-2; 9 nucleotides agree with TRBD1. Losses at the gene ends were 0 bases for V and 6 bases for J; bases not matched to a gene: 6. CDR1 and CDR2 (germline): SGDLS, YYNGEE. CDR3 length: 16 amino acids. The CDR3 loop reads CASSVGTGALAGELFF. The CDR3 DNA reads as TGTGCCAGCAGCGTAGGGACAGGGGCCCTCGCCGGGGAGCTGTTTTTT. Full variable domain (outside the CDR3, taken from reference TRBV9 and TRBJ2-2): DSGVTQTPKHLITATGQRVTLRCSPRSGDLSVYWYQQSLDQGLQFLIQYYNGEERAKGNILERFSAQQFPDLHSELNLSSLELGDSALYFCASSVGTGALAGELFFGEGSRLTVL.

This clone showed up just a few times. As DNA, the CDR3 is TGTGCCAGCAGCCTAGGGTGGGGGTTCGACAATGAGCAGTTCTTC. Its translation: CASSLGWGFDNEQFF. The J gene is TRBJ2-1, the V gene TRBV11-3; D assignment may be TRBD1 or TRBD2 (5 bases each). This CDR3 spans 15 amino acids. Trimming left V 5 bases short and J 5 bases short, with 16 bases between. Germline values: CDR1 SGHNT, CDR2 YENEEA.

The gene calls are TRBV14 and TRBJ2-7; D is unclear. The CDR3 spans 15 residues. Germline values: CDR1 SGHDN, CDR2 FVKESK. Deletions cut 0 bases from V and 2 bases from J, with 11 bases between. This CDR3 is CASSQDTWQTYEQYF. In DNA, the CDR3 is TGTGCCAGCAGCCAAGATACCTGGCAGACCTACGAGCAGTACTTC. The full variable domain, its missing parts supplied by reference TRBV14 and TRBJ2-7, is EAGVTQFPSHSVIEKGQTVTLRCDPISGHDNLYWYRRVMGKEIKFLLHFVKESKQDESGMPNNRFLAERTGGTYSTLKVQPAELEDSGVYFCASSQDTWQTYEQYFGPGTRLTVT.